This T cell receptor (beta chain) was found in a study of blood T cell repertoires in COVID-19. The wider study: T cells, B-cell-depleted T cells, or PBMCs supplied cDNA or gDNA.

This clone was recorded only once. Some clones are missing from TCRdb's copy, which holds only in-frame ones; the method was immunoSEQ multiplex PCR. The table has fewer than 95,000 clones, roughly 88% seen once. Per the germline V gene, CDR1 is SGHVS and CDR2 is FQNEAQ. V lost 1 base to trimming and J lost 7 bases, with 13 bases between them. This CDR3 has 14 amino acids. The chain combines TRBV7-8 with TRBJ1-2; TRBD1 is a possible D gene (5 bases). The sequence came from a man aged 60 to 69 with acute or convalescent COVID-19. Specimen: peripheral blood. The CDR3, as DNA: TGTGCCAGCAGCTTAGGGACATCCCATTCTGGCTACACCTTC. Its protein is CASSLGTSHSGYTF.